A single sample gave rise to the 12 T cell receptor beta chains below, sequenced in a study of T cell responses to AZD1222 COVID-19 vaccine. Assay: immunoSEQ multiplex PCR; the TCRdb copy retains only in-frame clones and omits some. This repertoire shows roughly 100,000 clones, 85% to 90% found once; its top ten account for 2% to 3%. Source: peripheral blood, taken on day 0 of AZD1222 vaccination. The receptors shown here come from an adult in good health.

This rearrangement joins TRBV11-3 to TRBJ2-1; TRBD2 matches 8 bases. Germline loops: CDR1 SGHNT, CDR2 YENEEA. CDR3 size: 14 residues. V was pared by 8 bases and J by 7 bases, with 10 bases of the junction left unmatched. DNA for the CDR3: TGTGCCAGCGGACCCTGGCGGGGGGCGAATGAGCAGTTCTTC. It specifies CASGPWRGANEQFF. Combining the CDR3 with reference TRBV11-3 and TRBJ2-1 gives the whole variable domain EAGVVQSPRYKIIEKKQPVAFWCNPISGHNTLYWYLQNLGQGPELLIRYENEEAVDDSQLPKDRFSAERLKGVDSTLKIQPAELGDSAVYLCASGPWRGANEQFFGPGTRLTVL.

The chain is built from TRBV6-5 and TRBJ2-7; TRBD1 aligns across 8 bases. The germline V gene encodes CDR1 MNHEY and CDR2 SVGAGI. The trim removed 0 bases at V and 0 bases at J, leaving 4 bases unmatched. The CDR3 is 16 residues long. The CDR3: CASSYSNTGGSYEQYF. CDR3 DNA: TGTGCCAGCAGTTACTCGAACACAGGGGGCTCCTACGAGCAGTACTTC.

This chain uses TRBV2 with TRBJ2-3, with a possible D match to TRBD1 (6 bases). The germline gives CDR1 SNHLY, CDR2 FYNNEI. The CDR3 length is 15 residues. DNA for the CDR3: TGTGCAAGAACACGAGGGGGAACCCACACAGATACGCAGTATTTT. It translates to CARTRGGTHTDTQYF.

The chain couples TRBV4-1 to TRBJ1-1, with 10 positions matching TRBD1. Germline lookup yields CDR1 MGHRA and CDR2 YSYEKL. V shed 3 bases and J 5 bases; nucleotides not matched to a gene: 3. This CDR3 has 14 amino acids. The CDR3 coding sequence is TGCGCCAGCAGCCATGGGACAGGGGAGACTGAAGCTTTCTTT. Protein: CASSHGTGETEAFF.

CDR3 nucleotide sequence: TGTGCCAGCAGTAGGGGGAATCAGCCCCAGCATTTT. Translation gives CASSRGNQPQHF. The gene calls are TRBV12-3 or TRBV12-4 and TRBJ1-5, with D tentatively TRBD1 (6 bases). CDR3 size: 12 residues. Trimming stripped 5 bases from V and 4 bases from J, with 6 bases between.

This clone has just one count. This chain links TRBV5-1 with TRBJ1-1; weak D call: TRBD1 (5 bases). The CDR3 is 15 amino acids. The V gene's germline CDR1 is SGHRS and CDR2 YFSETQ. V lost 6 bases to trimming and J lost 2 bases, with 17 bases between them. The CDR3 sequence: CASKDGDVSNTEAFF. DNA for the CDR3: TGCGCCAGCAAGGACGGGGACGTTTCCAACACTGAAGCTTTCTTT.

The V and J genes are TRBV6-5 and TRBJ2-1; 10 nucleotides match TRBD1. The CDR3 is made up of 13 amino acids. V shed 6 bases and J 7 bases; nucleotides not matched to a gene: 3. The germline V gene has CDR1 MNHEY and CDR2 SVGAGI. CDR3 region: CASRDRGRNEQFF. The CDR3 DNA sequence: TGTGCCAGCAGAGACAGGGGGCGAAATGAGCAGTTCTTC.

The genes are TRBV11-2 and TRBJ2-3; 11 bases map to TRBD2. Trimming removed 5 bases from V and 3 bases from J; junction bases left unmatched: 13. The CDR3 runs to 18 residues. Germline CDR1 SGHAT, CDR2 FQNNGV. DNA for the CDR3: TGTGCCAGCAGCAAAGGGGGCCTAGCGGGAGGAAGGACAGATACGCAGTATTTT. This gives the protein CASSKGGLAGGRTDTQYF.

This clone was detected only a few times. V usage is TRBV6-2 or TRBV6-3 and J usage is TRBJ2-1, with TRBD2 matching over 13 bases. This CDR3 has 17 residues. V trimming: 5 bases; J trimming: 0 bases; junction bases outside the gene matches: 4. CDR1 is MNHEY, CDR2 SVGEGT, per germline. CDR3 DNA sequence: TGTGCCAGCAGTCTCAGGACTAGCGGGAGCTCCTACAATGAGCAGTTCTTC. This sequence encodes CASSLRTSGSSYNEQFF.

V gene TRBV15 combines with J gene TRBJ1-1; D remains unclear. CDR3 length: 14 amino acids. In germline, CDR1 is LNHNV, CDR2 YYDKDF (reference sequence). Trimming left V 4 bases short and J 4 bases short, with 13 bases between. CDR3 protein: CATSITPPGTEAFF. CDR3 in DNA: TGTGCCACCAGCATTACACCCCCGGGCACTGAAGCTTTCTTT.

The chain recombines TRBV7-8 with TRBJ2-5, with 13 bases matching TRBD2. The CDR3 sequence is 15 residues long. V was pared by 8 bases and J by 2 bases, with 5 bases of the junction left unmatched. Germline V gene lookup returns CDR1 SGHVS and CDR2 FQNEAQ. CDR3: CASAGLAGAQETQYF. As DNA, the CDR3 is TGTGCCAGCGCCGGACTAGCGGGGGCGCAAGAGACCCAGTACTTC.

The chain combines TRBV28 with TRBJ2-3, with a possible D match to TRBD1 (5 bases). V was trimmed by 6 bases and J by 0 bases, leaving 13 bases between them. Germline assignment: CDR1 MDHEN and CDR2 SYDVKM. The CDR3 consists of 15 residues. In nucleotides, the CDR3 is TGTGCCAGCAGGGGGCACACAACTAGCACAGATACGCAGTATTTT. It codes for CASRGHTTSTDTQYF.